This T cell receptor (beta chain) was identified in a study of cytomegalovirus exposure and HLA in healthy donors. Overall study findings and caveats: Testing in vitro showed three CMV-associated chains specific for CMV antigens. The study flagged 150 to 200 TCR beta chains as cytomegalovirus-associated.

TCRdb keeps only in-frame clones here, not all; method: immunoSEQ multiplex PCR. The sample lists over 200,000 clones, less than 90% occurring once. Per the germline V gene, CDR1 is MNHNS and CDR2 is SASEGT. The CDR3 spans 15 residues. Details on this clone: No antigen is known for it. A read error may produce the germline difference seen at one junction end.

Sequencing was carried out using PBMCs. The V gene is TRBV6-1, the J gene TRBJ2-1; D possibly corresponds to TRBD2 (5 bases). This TCR was sampled from a woman aged 18-29 years in good health and CMV-seronegative. The CDR3 sequence is CASSEGGSGSNEQFF. For the CDR3, the DNA is TGTGCCAGCAGCGAAGGCGGGTCCGGTTCCAATGAGCAGTTCTTC.